This entry lists 31 T cell receptor beta chains sequenced from one sample in a study of T-cell memory formation after mild COVID-19. One entry per CDR3 protein, called by TCRdb with MiXCR from the 5' RACE reads. The repertoire holds under 300,000 distinct CDR3 sequences, 8.5% to 9.5% seen once, with roughly 21% in the top ten. Sequencing was done on a sample of PBMCs or a T cell subset sorted from them (not recorded which). These receptor sequences come from a man younger than 35 who had mild COVID-19 (a few samples of this study predate the infection). Cell type and time point are not known.

The V gene is TRBV6-4, the J gene TRBJ1-1; no firm D call. This CDR3 spans 13 amino acids. Trimming stripped 9 bases from V and 0 bases from J, with 11 bases between. Per germline, CDR1 MRHNA and CDR2 SNTAGT. The CDR3 loop is CASSAELNTEAFF. In nucleotides, the CDR3 is TGTGCCAGTTCGGCAGAGTTGAACACTGAAGCTTTCTTT.

This clonotype was seen a handful of times. V usage is TRBV12-3 or TRBV12-4 and J usage is TRBJ2-1; either TRBD1 or TRBD2 may supply D (5 bases each). The length of the CDR3 is 15 residues. Trimming took 3 bases from V and 5 from J, leaving 14 bases between them. The DNA of the CDR3 is TGTGCCAGCAGTTTGGGTTCCGGGACGGACAATGAGCAGTTCTTC. Its translation is CASSLGSGTDNEQFF.

J is TRBJ2-7 and V is TRBV20-1; tentative D call: TRBD1 (6 bases). Germline V gives CDR1 DFQATT, CDR2 SNEGSKA (reference sequence). V was trimmed by 3 bases and J by 8 bases, leaving 11 bases between them. This CDR3 region has 11 residues. CDR3 in amino acids: CSAREDSKQYF. DNA of the CDR3: TGCAGTGCTAGGGAGGACAGCAAGCAGTACTTC.

This clonotype was recorded many times. V is TRBV6-1 and J is TRBJ1-1; TRBD1 matches at 10 bases. The CDR3 has 14 residues. Germline V gives CDR1 MNHNS, CDR2 SASEGT. V shed 10 bases, J shed 4 bases, and the junction held 9 bases outside the gene matches. DNA of the CDR3: TGTGCCACTCATCCCTGGGACAGGGGCACTGAAGCTTTCTTT. Its protein product is CATHPWDRGTEAFF.

The genes are TRBV6-1 and TRBJ2-1, with 12 bases fitting TRBD2. This CDR3 has 13 residues. V shed 7 bases and J 9 bases; nucleotides not matched to a gene: 4. Germline V lookup: CDR1 MNHNS, CDR2 SASEGT. The CDR3 DNA reads as TGTGCCAGCAATCTAGCGGGGGGGCGTGAGCAGTTCTTC. Its translation is CASNLAGGREQFF.

The genes are TRBV6-2 or TRBV6-3 and TRBJ2-3; TRBD1 aligns across 7 bases. The V segment lost 5 bases and the J segment 3 bases; nucleotides outside the gene matches: 11. The germline CDR1 and CDR2 sequences are MNHEY and SVGEGT. The CDR3 loop spans 16 amino acids. CDR3 residues: CASSNPQGRSTDTQYF. CDR3 sequence (DNA): TGTGCCAGCAGTAACCCACAGGGGCGATCGACAGATACGCAGTATTTT.

Ten or more counts support this clonotype. The chain recombines TRBV5-1 with TRBJ2-3, with TRBD2 matching 7 bases. The CDR3 spans 15 residues. V trimming: 4 bases; J trimming: 4 bases; junction bases outside the gene matches: 9. Germline CDR1 reads SGHRS; CDR2 reads YFSETQ. The CDR3 coding sequence is TGCGCCAGCAGCCCCGGACTAGGGGATTCAGATACGCAGTATTTT. It yields the protein CASSPGLGDSDTQYF.

The chain has TRBV5-4 and TRBJ2-5; perhaps TRBD1 as D (5 bases). Trimming left V 0 bases short and J 5 bases short, with 20 bases between. The CDR3 consists of 17 residues. Germline V gene lookup returns CDR1 SGHNT and CDR2 YYREEE (reference sequence). The CDR3 region is CASSLGNQGPIEETQYF. DNA for the CDR3: TGTGCCAGCAGCTTGGGAAATCAGGGCCCGATCGAGGAGACCCAGTACTTC.

This clonotype was counted a few times. The germline gene is not matched at one end of the junction; a read error may be the cause. The chain recombines TRBV4-3 with TRBJ2-2, with 9 bases aligning to TRBD1. This CDR3 has 14 amino acids. Germline V gene lookup returns CDR1 LGHNA and CDR2 YSLEER. The CDR3 here is CASRSRTGAGELFF. Written as DNA, the CDR3 is TGCGCCAGCCGTTCCAGGACAGGGGCCGGAGAGCTGTTTTTT.

This chain connects TRBV19 to TRBJ1-5, with unresolved D. CDR3 length: 13 residues. V was pared by 6 bases and J by 4 bases, with 10 bases between. Per the germline V gene, CDR1 is LNHDA and CDR2 is SQIVND (reference sequence). Here the CDR3 reads CASRTNVNQPQHF. The DNA for the CDR3 is TGTGCCAGTAGGACAAACGTGAATCAGCCCCAGCATTTT.

The chain combines TRBV4-1 with TRBJ1-1; no reliable D call. Trimming shortened V by 0 bases and J by 11 bases, and 10 bases separated the two germline ends. CDR3 size: 12 residues. Germline loops: CDR1 MGHRA, CDR2 YSYEKL. The CDR3 here is CASSQDRRTAFF. The CDR3, as DNA: TGCGCCAGCAGCCAAGATAGGCGGACCGCTTTCTTT.

There are many counts of this clonotype. The genes are TRBV7-2 and TRBJ2-6, with D unresolved. There are 13 residues in the CDR3. Germline V lookup: CDR1 SGHTA, CDR2 FQGNSA. The CDR3 nucleotides are TGTGGGGCGAGATTCGCTGGGGCCAACGTCCTGACTTTC. It specifies CGARFAGANVLTF.

The chain links TRBV9 to TRBJ2-1, with D maybe TRBD1 (5 bases). This CDR3 contains 13 residues. Germline V CDR1 and CDR2: SGDLS, YYNGEE. V was trimmed by 0 bases and J by 7 bases, leaving 8 bases between them. The CDR3 protein is CASSVGGRNEQFF. As DNA, the CDR3 is TGTGCCAGCAGCGTAGGGGGCCGGAATGAGCAGTTCTTC.

This chain connects TRBV14 to TRBJ1-1; the D is unclear. The germline V gene has CDR1 SGHDN and CDR2 FVKESK. The CDR3 length is 13 residues. Trimming took off 1 base at V and 4 bases at J, with 7 bases between the two ends. The CDR3: CASSQVAGTEAFF. The CDR3 bases are TGTGCCAGCAGCCAAGTTGCCGGCACTGAAGCTTTCTTT. Using reference TRBV14 and TRBJ1-1 for the parts outside the CDR3, the full variable domain is EAGVTQFPSHSVIEKGQTVTLRCDPISGHDNLYWYRRVMGKEIKFLLHFVKESKQDESGMPNNRFLAERTGGTYSTLKVQPAELEDSGVYFCASSQVAGTEAFFGQGTRLTVV.

The chain carries TRBV7-2 and TRBJ1-4; D remains ambiguous. Per germline, CDR1 SGHTA and CDR2 FQGNSA. The CDR3 is 14 residues long. V was shortened by 5 bases and J by 8 bases, with 15 bases between the two germline ends. In DNA form, the CDR3 reads TGTGCCAGCAGCATGTACCGGGGAGAGGAAAAACTGTTTTTT. Translation gives CASSMYRGEEKLFF.

The CDR3 spells CATGLSSTDTQYF. The CDR3 DNA sequence: TGTGCCACCGGACTTTCTAGCACAGATACGCAGTATTTT. This chain connects TRBV27 to TRBJ2-3; possible D gene TRBD2, 5 bases. CDR3 size: 13 residues. With 10 bases removed from V and 0 bases from J, the gap between germline ends came to 11 bases. CDR1 and CDR2 (germline): MNHEY, SMNVEV (reference sequence).

This clonotype occurred a few times. This chain joins TRBV19 and TRBJ2-1; D possibly matches TRBD1 or TRBD2 (6 bases each). The CDR3 is 15 amino acids. V shed 3 bases and J shed 8 bases, with 17 bases lying between them. Germline loops: CDR1 LNHDA, CDR2 SQIVND (reference sequence). CDR3 nucleotides: TGTGCCAGTAGTATTTCGGGGGCTCCTTGGGATGAGCAGTTCTTC. As protein: CASSISGAPWDEQFF.

This clonotype was counted at least ten times. The chain carries TRBV7-2 and TRBJ2-3, with TRBD2 identical over 8 bases. The CDR3 spans 17 residues. Losses at the gene ends were 2 bases for V and 4 bases for J; bases not matched to a gene: 11. In germline, CDR1 is SGHTA, CDR2 FQGNSA. CDR3 protein: CASSLPTGTRMSDTQYF. DNA for the CDR3: TGTGCCAGCAGCTTACCGACCGGGACTAGAATGTCAGATACGCAGTATTTT. Combining the CDR3 with reference TRBV7-2 and TRBJ2-3 gives the whole variable domain GAGVSQSPSNKVTEKGKDVELRCDPISGHTALYWYRQSLGQGLEFLIYFQGNSAPDKSGLPSDRFSAERTGGSVSTLTIQRTQQEDSAVYLCASSLPTGTRMSDTQYFGPGTRLTVL.

V usage is TRBV7-9 and J usage is TRBJ2-6, with D unclear. The CDR3 is 15 residues long. Germline V CDR1 and CDR2: SEHNR, FQNEAQ (reference sequence). V was shortened by 2 bases and J by 4 bases, with 9 bases between the two germline ends. DNA of the CDR3: TGTGCCAGCAGCTTAATAGGAACGGGGGCCAACGTCCTGACTTTC. As protein: CASSLIGTGANVLTF.

This clonotype was seen many times. The J gene is TRBJ2-5, the V gene TRBV29-1; TRBD2 matches at 8 bases. CDR3 length equals 13 residues. Germline CDR1 reads SQVTM; CDR2 reads ANQGSEA. CDR3 amino acids: CTLNRGGSETQYF. CDR3 bases: TGCACCCTAAATCGGGGGGGATCTGAGACCCAGTACTTC. Full variable domain (rest looked up from reference TRBV29-1 and TRBJ2-5): SAVISQKPSRDICQRGTSLTIQCQVDSQVTMMFWYRQQPGQSLTLIATANQGSEATYESGFVIDKFPISRPNLTFSTLTVSNMSPEDSSIYLCTLNRGGSETQYFGPGTRLLVL.

CDR3 sequence reads: CASSTLGQEAFF. CDR3 DNA: TGTGCCAGCTCCACCCTGGGACAGGAAGCTTTCTTT. The V call is TRBV6-2 or TRBV6-3, the J call TRBJ1-1; 7 positions agree with TRBD1. Trimming at V came to 8 bases and at J to 8 bases, leaving 8 bases not matched to a gene. CDR1 and CDR2 from the germline V gene are MNHEY and SVGEGT. This CDR3 has 12 residues.

This rearrangement joins TRBV30 to TRBJ2-3, with TRBD2 matching over 10 bases. Germline values: CDR1 GTSNPN, CDR2 SVGIG (reference sequence). Unmatched junction bases numbered 3, after V lost 4 bases and J lost 2 bases. This CDR3 is built from 14 residues. The DNA for the CDR3 is TGTGCCTGGACTAGCGGGGGTTTCACAGATACGCAGTATTTT. As protein: CAWTSGGFTDTQYF.

A word on this clonotype: Germline and junction disagree at one end, which may indicate a read error. The gene calls are TRBV2 and TRBJ2-5; D ambiguous. Per germline, CDR1 SNHLY and CDR2 FYNNEI. This CDR3 is 10 amino acids long. The CDR3 loop reads CASREETQYF. In DNA, the CDR3 is TGTGCCAGCAGAGAAGAGACCCAGTACTTC.

This clonotype was recorded at least ten times. The chain employs TRBV28 and TRBJ1-6, with D hard to call. CDR3 length: 15 amino acids. Germline-derived CDR1 and CDR2 are MDHEN and SYDVKM. V dropped 5 bases and J dropped 0 bases, with 8 bases sitting between them. CDR3 sequence reads: CASSLLSSYNSPLHF. The CDR3 bases are TGTGCCAGCAGTCTTTTGAGCTCCTATAATTCACCCCTCCACTTT.

This clonotype has a handful of counts. The chain carries TRBV2 and TRBJ2-2; D gene unclear. The germline V gene encodes CDR1 SNHLY and CDR2 FYNNEI. The CDR3 runs to 13 residues. Trimming removed 1 base at V and 1 base at J, with 1 base between. The CDR3 bases are TGTGCCAGCAGTGAAGAGAACACCGGGGAGCTGTTTTTT. It encodes CASSEENTGELFF. Full variable domain (rest looked up from reference TRBV2 and TRBJ2-2): EPEVTQTPSHQVTQMGQEVILRCVPISNHLYFYWYRQILGQKVEFLVSFYNNEISEKSEIFDDQFSVERPDGSNFTLKIRSTKLEDSAMYFCASSEENTGELFFGEGSRLTVL.

This clonotype was seen ten or more times. This chain connects TRBV10-1 to TRBJ1-4; D ambiguous. Germline CDR1 is WNHNN and CDR2 is SYGVQD (reference sequence). V shed 0 bases and J shed 4 bases, with 6 bases lying between them. The CDR3 runs to 14 residues. The CDR3 nucleotides are TGCGCCAGCAGTGAGTCCGCGAGTAATGAAAAACTGTTTTTT. Encoded protein: CASSESASNEKLFF.

This clonotype was counted between two and nine times. V and J are TRBV27 and TRBJ2-7; D is undetermined. The CDR3 consists of 13 residues. In germline, CDR1 is MNHEY, CDR2 SMNVEV (reference sequence). Deletions cut 6 bases from V and 3 bases from J, with 12 bases between. In DNA, the CDR3 is TGTGCCAGCAGCCCAACTCCGTACTACGAGCAGTACTTC. Residues: CASSPTPYYEQYF.

This clonotype was counted a few times. The chain is built from TRBV12-3 or TRBV12-4 and TRBJ1-6; 8 bases line up with TRBD1. The ends lost 3 bases at V and 7 bases at J; junction bases unmatched: 5. This CDR3 spans 15 amino acids. The CDR3 nucleotides read TGTGCCAGCAGTTTTTTGACAGGGGAGAATTCACCCCTCCACTTT. Translation gives CASSFLTGENSPLHF.

The V gene is TRBV20-1, the J gene TRBJ2-1; TRBD1 matches at 9 bases. Germline V gene lookup returns CDR1 DFQATT and CDR2 SNEGSKA (reference sequence). The CDR3 runs to 16 residues. J lost 15 bases, V lost 5 bases, and 23 bases had no gene match. The CDR3 loop is CSAPNPITGGPGERFF. CDR3 nucleotides: TGCAGTGCTCCGAACCCGATTACAGGGGGCCCTGGTGAGAGGTTCTTC.

A few counts support this clonotype. The chain recombines TRBV11-3 with TRBJ2-1; possibly TRBD2 for D (5 bases). V lost 2 bases to trimming and J lost 0 bases, with 8 bases between them. The CDR3 length is 15 residues. The germline gives CDR1 SGHNT, CDR2 YENEEA. The CDR3 DNA sequence: TGTGCCAGCAGCTTAACGGGGTCCTCCTACAATGAGCAGTTCTTC. Translating gives CASSLTGSSYNEQFF.

This clonotype came up a few times. The chain combines TRBV6-5 with TRBJ2-3, with D unresolved. Germline values: CDR1 MNHEY, CDR2 SVGAGI. CDR3 length equals 11 residues. V was trimmed by 10 bases and J by 7 bases, leaving 12 bases between them. CDR3 bases: TGTGCCACCACCTATAGTAATACGCAGTATTTT. This codes for CATTYSNTQYF.